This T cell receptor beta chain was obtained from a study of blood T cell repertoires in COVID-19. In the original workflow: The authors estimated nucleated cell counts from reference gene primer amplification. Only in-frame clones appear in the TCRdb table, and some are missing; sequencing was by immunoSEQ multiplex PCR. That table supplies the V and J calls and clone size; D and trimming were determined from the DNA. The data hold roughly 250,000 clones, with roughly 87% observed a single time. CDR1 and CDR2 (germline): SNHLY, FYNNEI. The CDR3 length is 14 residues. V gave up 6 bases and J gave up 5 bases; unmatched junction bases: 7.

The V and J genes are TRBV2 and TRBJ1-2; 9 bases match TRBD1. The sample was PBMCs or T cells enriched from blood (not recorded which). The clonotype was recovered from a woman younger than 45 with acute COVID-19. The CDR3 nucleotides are TGTGCCAGCAGCTACAGGGGGCTTGGATATGGCTACACCTTC. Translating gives CASSYRGLGYGYTF.